The text below deals with one T cell receptor (beta chain). Antigen: not known. This entry comes from a study of T cell responses to AZD1222 COVID-19 vaccine. Libraries were prepared by immunoSEQ multiplex PCR; TCRdb keeps only in-frame clonotypes and omits some of them. Of approximately 130,000 clones in the sample, 93% were seen once. Regarding the study as a whole: Across spike, vaccine-associated CD4 TCRs were found, dominant at 160-218 and 743-854. Baseline seropositivity occurred in only 5 to 7 AZD1222 recipients.

Trimming pared 0 bases from V and 4 bases from J, leaving 5 bases between. CDR1 and CDR2 (germline): SGHDT, YYEEEE. This CDR3 comprises 13 residues. This TCR was recovered from an adult in good health. Material: peripheral blood, obtained on day 0 of AZD1222 vaccination. The genes are TRBV5-6 and TRBJ1-5; no reliable D call. This CDR3 reads CASSLGQNQPQHF. CDR3 nucleotides: TGTGCCAGCAGCTTGGGGCAAAATCAGCCCCAGCATTTT.